This T cell receptor beta chain was sequenced for a study of cytomegalovirus exposure and HLA in healthy donors. PCR used 60 Vbeta primers and 13 Jbeta primers. This table comes from immunoSEQ multiplex PCR, and its TCRdb copy is limited to in-frame clones, with some not included. The sample includes about 34,000 clones. Germline assignment: CDR1 SQVTM and CDR2 ANQGSEA. V was cut by 3 bases and J by 9 bases, with 12 bases left in between. The CDR3 is made up of 12 amino acids. Sequencing used PBMCs. The TCR originated in a woman in her 40s in good health and CMV-seropositive. The chain is built from TRBV29-1 and TRBJ2-1; D is perhaps TRBD1 (6 bases). CDR3 DNA sequence: TGCAGCGTTGATGCACAGGGCAGTGAGCAGTTCTTC. Amino acids: CSVDAQGSEQFF.